Included here is one TCR beta chain sequence, with context. Its antigen remains unidentified. TCRbeta library construction was performed incorporating unique molecular identifiers. TCRdb reprocessed the PCR reads with MiXCR, giving one entry per CDR3 protein. The sample yields just under 150,000 distinct CDR3 sequences, around 9% seen once. The data are from a study of T-cell reconstitution after alpha-beta-depleted transplantation in children. Whole-study results and caveats: As was reported, about two months after transplant, alpha-beta T cells came from several hundred expanded graft clones. Some patients' high day-60 TCRbeta diversity was traced to surviving recipient T cells and thymic progenitors. Once a year had passed after transplant, T-cell counts and diversity came mostly from newly produced T cells.

The starting material was PBMCs, mostly from graft donor cells, obtained 180 days after TCRalphabeta/CD19-depleted stem cell transplant. The receptor was derived from a female patient aged 2 to 10 who had a stem cell transplant for congenital amegakaryocytic thrombocytopenia, so the T cells may come from the graft donor.

CDR3 sequence reads: CASSWGTGRDTQYF. In DNA form, the CDR3 reads TGTGCCAGCAGCTGGGGGACAGGGAGAGATACGCAGTATTTT. V is TRBV5-6 and J is TRBJ2-3; 9 nucleotides line up with TRBD1. The CDR3 consists of 14 residues. V gave up 3 bases and J gave up 5 bases; unmatched junction bases: 4. CDR1 SGHDT and CDR2 YYEEEE come from the germline V gene.